The next 20 T cell receptor beta chains were all read from a single sample in a study of CD8+ T cells in alopecia areata. Following RNA extraction, reverse transcription yielded cDNA that acted as the sequencing template. The table came from immunoSEQ multiplex PCR; TCRdb's copy has only in-frame clones and leaves some out. The sample includes 200,000 or so clones, roughly 64% of them seen just once. Sample treatment: oral pan-JAK inhibitor, 5-10 mg twice daily. Sequencing was performed on CD4+ T cells sorted from blood, taken at week 24, from a patient treated with tofacitinib. The receptor set was obtained from a human donor with alopecia areata.

This clone turned up a few times. The rearrangement joins TRBV6-5 to TRBJ1-2, with a tentative D call TRBD1 (6 bases). The CDR3 runs to 13 residues. CDR1 and CDR2 (germline): MNHEY, SVGAGI. V dropped 6 bases and J dropped 6 bases, with 14 bases sitting between them. The DNA of the CDR3 is TGTGCCAGCAGCCTCGGCAGGGGAAATGGCTACACCTTC. This codes for CASSLGRGNGYTF.

The chain couples TRBV5-1 to TRBJ2-3; 9 nucleotides align to TRBD1. The CDR3 sequence is 15 residues long. Germline loops: CDR1 SGHRS, CDR2 YFSETQ. V trimming: 6 bases; J trimming: 3 bases; junction bases outside the gene matches: 8. CDR3 in amino acids: CASNDRGRLTDTQYF. Here the CDR3 DNA reads TGCGCCAGCAACGACAGGGGGAGATTGACAGATACGCAGTATTTT.

The chain recombines TRBV4-1 with TRBJ1-1, with unresolved D. The CDR3 spans 13 residues. The germline CDR1 and CDR2 sequences are MGHRA and YSYEKL. V was pared by 1 base and J by 4 bases, with 7 bases between. The CDR3 DNA reads as TGCGCCAGCAGCCAAGCGGGAGCCACTGAAGCTTTCTTT. It is translated as CASSQAGATEAFF.

The J gene is TRBJ2-1, the V gene TRBV15; 8 bases are shared with TRBD2. CDR3 size: 14 residues. V trimming: 0 bases; J trimming: 8 bases; junction bases outside the gene matches: 3. Germline-derived CDR1 and CDR2 are LNHNV and YYDKDF (reference sequence). CDR3 loop: CATSRDGRADEQFF. Here the CDR3 DNA reads TGTGCCACCAGCAGAGACGGGAGGGCCGATGAGCAGTTCTTC.

This clone has only a few counts. The chain carries TRBV6-6 and TRBJ2-7; 9 bases line up with TRBD2. The CDR3 is made up of 15 amino acids. In germline, CDR1 is MNHNY, CDR2 SVGAGI (reference sequence). The V segment lost 4 bases and the J segment 0 bases; nucleotides outside the gene matches: 4. The CDR3 is CASSSTSGSSYEQYF. For the CDR3, the DNA is TGTGCCAGCAGTTCGACTAGCGGCTCCTCCTACGAGCAGTACTTC.

The V and J genes are TRBV5-1 and TRBJ2-1; D perhaps matches TRBD1 (5 bases). Germline V gene data show CDR1 as SGHRS and CDR2 as YFSETQ. V was shortened by 6 bases and J by 8 bases, with 12 bases between the two germline ends. CDR3 length equals 12 residues. The CDR3 is CASTDRVYEQFF. The CDR3 region has the DNA TGCGCCAGCACCGACAGAGTCTATGAGCAGTTCTTC.

V gene TRBV29-1 combines with J gene TRBJ2-3; D ambiguous. The germline V and J ends were trimmed by 4 bases and 3 bases, with 11 bases remaining between them. The CDR3 has 13 amino acids. Germline V gene sequence: CDR1 SQVTM, CDR2 ANQGSEA. DNA for the CDR3: TGCAGCGTTGGTCCGGAAGGTACAGATACGCAGTATTTT. Its translation is CSVGPEGTDTQYF.

This chain uses TRBV19 with TRBJ2-5, with D uncertain. There are 15 residues in the CDR3. Germline V lookup: CDR1 LNHDA, CDR2 SQIVND (reference sequence). Trimming stripped 6 bases from V and 1 base from J, with 15 bases between. The CDR3 loop is CASRSGVLSQETQYF. In DNA form, the CDR3 reads TGTGCCAGTAGATCTGGCGTTCTAAGCCAAGAGACCCAGTACTTC.

This sequence joins TRBV4-1 and TRBJ2-1; 16 positions agree with TRBD2. The V segment lost 0 bases and the J segment 6 bases; nucleotides outside the gene matches: 2. In germline, CDR1 is MGHRA, CDR2 YSYEKL. The CDR3 has 17 residues. The CDR3 reads CASSQEGTSGGANEQFF. CDR3 DNA sequence: TGCGCCAGCAGCCAAGAAGGGACTAGCGGGGGGGCCAATGAGCAGTTCTTC.

The chain links TRBV5-1 to TRBJ2-3, with TRBD1 matching 8 bases. The V and J ends lost 1 base and 1 base, in that order; junction bases with no gene match: 5. CDR3 length: 16 amino acids. Germline CDR1 SGHRS, CDR2 YFSETQ. The CDR3 protein is CASSLTQGQGTDTQYF. The CDR3 DNA follows: TGCGCCAGCAGCTTGACCCAGGGACAGGGCACAGATACGCAGTATTTT.

The rearrangement joins TRBV7-2 to TRBJ2-7; the match to TRBD2 covers 9 bases. The CDR3 consists of 16 residues. Per the germline V gene, CDR1 is SGHTA and CDR2 is FQGNSA. The ends lost 2 bases at V and 3 bases at J; junction bases unmatched: 8. Written as DNA, the CDR3 is TGTGCCAGCAGCTTAAGGGCTAGCGGGGTTTACTACGAGCAGTACTTC. Translated: CASSLRASGVYYEQYF.

Only one count was recorded for this clone. The gene calls are TRBV30 and TRBJ2-2; no clear D gene. The V gene lost 3 bases and the J gene lost 1 base, with 6 bases spanning the gap. The CDR3 has 13 amino acids. Germline CDR1 is GTSNPN and CDR2 is SVGIG (reference sequence). DNA for the CDR3: TGTGCCTGGAGGTATCGGAACACCGGGGAGCTGTTTTTT. Encoded protein: CAWRYRNTGELFF.

J is TRBJ1-4 and V is TRBV5-1; D is unresolved. The V gene's germline CDR1 is SGHRS and CDR2 YFSETQ. The CDR3 is 14 amino acids. Trimming took off 0 bases at V and 0 bases at J, with 3 bases between the two ends. CDR3 residues: CASSLDTTNEKLFF. CDR3 DNA: TGCGCCAGCAGCTTGGACACAACTAATGAAAAACTGTTTTTT.

The chain is built from TRBV4-3 and TRBJ2-2; 13 bases agree with TRBD2. In germline, CDR1 is LGHNA, CDR2 YSLEER. Unmatched junction bases numbered 10, after V lost 2 bases and J lost 7 bases. The CDR3 contains 18 residues. This CDR3 is CASSQSFTSGGAGGELFF. In DNA, the CDR3 is TGCGCCAGCAGCCAAAGCTTTACTAGCGGGGGGGCTGGCGGGGAGCTGTTTTTT.

This chain joins TRBV5-1 and TRBJ2-2; TRBD1 aligns across 8 bases. The CDR3 totals 16 residues. With 4 bases clipped from V and 4 bases from J, the junction kept 9 bases outside the gene matches. CDR1 is SGHRS and CDR2 is YFSETQ in the germline V gene. The CDR3 DNA reads as TGCGCCAGCAGCCCTGGACAGGGAGCCAGCACCGGGGAGCTGTTTTTT. Protein sequence: CASSPGQGASTGELFF. Filled out from reference TRBV5-1 and TRBJ2-2, the complete variable domain reads KAGVTQTPRYLIKTRGQQVTLSCSPISGHRSVSWYQQTPGQGLQFLFEYFSETQRNKGNFPGRFSGRQFSNSRSEMNVSTLELGDSALYLCASSPGQGASTGELFFGEGSRLTVL.

The genes are TRBV7-2 and TRBJ2-5; tentatively, D is TRBD1 or TRBD2 (5 bases each). Germline assignment: CDR1 SGHTA and CDR2 FQGNSA. CDR3 length: 15 amino acids. V lost 2 bases and J 2 bases, leaving 12 bases between the germline ends. DNA for the CDR3: TGTGCCAGCAGCTTATCTCCGGGACGGCAAGAGACCCAGTACTTC. Its protein product is CASSLSPGRQETQYF.

This clone was found a few times. The CDR3 DNA sequence: TGTGCCAGCGGAAGTGGGGCCAAACAGTACTTC. Protein: CASGSGAKQYF. The chain carries TRBV6-5 and TRBJ2-4, with D possibly being TRBD1 (5 bases). The CDR3 has 11 residues. V was trimmed by 8 bases and J by 13 bases, leaving 15 bases between them. CDR1 MNHEY and CDR2 SVGAGI come from the germline V gene.

The V gene is TRBV30, the J gene TRBJ2-6; no reliable D call. The ends were cut back, 0 bases at V and 3 bases at J, with 6 bases in the middle. The CDR3 covers 14 residues. Per the germline V gene, CDR1 is GTSNPN and CDR2 is SVGIG (reference sequence). The CDR3 reads CAWSVGYGANVLTF. The DNA for the CDR3 is TGTGCCTGGAGTGTTGGGTATGGGGCCAACGTCCTGACTTTC.

The gene calls are TRBV7-3 and TRBJ2-1; a weak D match, TRBD2 (6 bases). The V and J ends lost 5 bases and 0 bases respectively, with 14 bases between them. CDR1 and CDR2 (germline): SGHTA, FQGTGA. The CDR3 extends over 16 amino acids. CDR3 sequence (DNA): TGTGCCAGCAGCCCAAGTTCGACTAGCTCCTACAATGAGCAGTTCTTC. Encoded protein: CASSPSSTSSYNEQFF.

In this sample, this clone turned up a few times. The rearrangement joins TRBV5-1 to TRBJ2-7, with TRBD1 matching over 7 bases. The CDR3 has 13 amino acids. Germline V gene lookup returns CDR1 SGHRS and CDR2 YFSETQ. V lost 7 bases and J lost 2; bases outside the gene matches: 6. This chain's CDR3 is CASQGTEPYEQYF. The CDR3 nucleotides are TGCGCCAGCCAAGGGACAGAGCCCTACGAGCAGTACTTC. Full variable domain (outside the CDR3, taken from reference TRBV5-1 and TRBJ2-7): KAGVTQTPRYLIKTRGQQVTLSCSPISGHRSVSWYQQTPGQGLQFLFEYFSETQRNKGNFPGRFSGRQFSNSRSEMNVSTLELGDSALYLCASQGTEPYEQYFGPGTRLTVT.